The T cell receptor beta chain described here comes from a study of beta chain features in type 1 diabetes. Study context: Patients and healthy donors were similar in age, gender and cell yields. Overall study results and limits: The study found fewer insertions and more deletions at VDJ junctions in type 1 diabetes patients.

About this clone itself: Its specificity is unknown.

The length of the CDR3 is 18 residues. The germline gives CDR1 LGHNA, CDR2 YNFKEQ. The isolated RNA, all of it, was reverse transcribed, so expressed TCRB transcripts were what got sequenced. The protocol was immunoSEQ multiplex PCR, while the TCRdb copy is restricted to in-frame clones and leaves out a portion. Seen here are about 130,000 clones, about 9.2% observed once, and the top ten hold about 0.68%. Only one heparinised blood draw was taken per donor, and its volume averaged approximately 0.11 L. This receptor was identified in a man aged 18 to 30 in good health. Sequencing was done on a sample of central memory CD4+ T cells from blood. This chain uses TRBV4-2 with TRBJ2-7; 10 bases align to TRBD2. The assigned J gene may be wrong: the sequence end matches TRBJ2-1 better. CDR3 protein: CASSQVAGGVVSYNEQFF. In nucleotides, the CDR3 is TGTGCCAGCAGCCAGGTAGCGGGGGGCGTTGTCTCCTACAATGAGCAGTTCTTC.